A selection of T cell receptor beta chains follows, all from one sample in a study of control samples from healthy donors and cancer patients. TCRdb's table, derived via immunoSEQ multiplex PCR, lists solely in-frame clones and lacks some. The sample holds some 220,000 clones, 85% to 95% seen once. The sample was blood. Receptor source: a man aged 45-60 years in good health. Both conserved end residues are part of each CDR3. Each record gives: J gene, V gene, CDR3 protein.

j_call: TRBJ1-4; v_call: TRBV6-5; cdr3_aa: CASNVPGLKEKLFF
j_call: TRBJ1-1; v_call: TRBV29-1; cdr3_aa: CSVKTVNTEAFF
j_call: TRBJ2-7; v_call: TRBV5-1; cdr3_aa: CASSLAANYEQYF
j_call: TRBJ2-5; v_call: TRBV28; cdr3_aa: CASRSGLGETQYF
j_call: TRBJ2-1; v_call: TRBV5-1; cdr3_aa: CASSFGGQGLNEQFF
j_call: TRBJ1-2; v_call: TRBV7-2; cdr3_aa: CASSSGDRSYGYTF
j_call: TRBJ2-3; v_call: TRBV5-4; cdr3_aa: CASSLRGQDTQYF
j_call: TRBJ1-2; v_call: TRBV4-3; cdr3_aa: CASSQEEGLLPEYGYTF
j_call: TRBJ1-3; v_call: TRBV6-5; cdr3_aa: CASSLTGNGNTIYF
j_call: TRBJ1-5; v_call: TRBV2; cdr3_aa: CASSGRERQPQHF
j_call: TRBJ2-3; v_call: TRBV18; cdr3_aa: CASSRQVPSTDTQYF
j_call: TRBJ2-2; v_call: TRBV5-4; cdr3_aa: CASSEGAGGGTGELFF
j_call: TRBJ2-1; v_call: TRBV24-1; cdr3_aa: CATSGLAGGYSYNEQFF
j_call: TRBJ1-5; v_call: TRBV30; cdr3_aa: CASQGGSEDQPQHF
j_call: TRBJ2-7; v_call: TRBV27; cdr3_aa: CPPGARDRLFSYEQYF
j_call: TRBJ1-4; v_call: TRBV28; cdr3_aa: CASSLWSDINEKLFF
j_call: TRBJ2-7; v_call: TRBV2; cdr3_aa: CASSEQGRTYEQYF
j_call: TRBJ1-1; v_call: TRBV3-1/TRBV3-2; cdr3_aa: CASSPTGLLGVPEAFF
j_call: TRBJ2-7; v_call: TRBV7-2; cdr3_aa: CASSWTETGGFYEQYF
j_call: TRBJ2-7; v_call: TRBV4-3; cdr3_aa: CASSQDRWIYEQYF
j_call: TRBJ2-2; v_call: TRBV7-3; cdr3_aa: CASSLDGSNTGELFF
j_call: TRBJ2-7; v_call: TRBV6-5; cdr3_aa: CASSYRDRSYEQYF
j_call: TRBJ1-5; v_call: TRBV18; cdr3_aa: CASSGRTIYSNQPQHF
j_call: TRBJ1-2; v_call: TRBV28; cdr3_aa: CASSSIYWRNRGTGYGYTF
j_call: TRBJ1-2; v_call: TRBV24-1; cdr3_aa: CATSDFTSNYGYTF
j_call: TRBJ1-1; v_call: TRBV24-1; cdr3_aa: CAIRRTGPEAEAFF
j_call: TRBJ1-3; v_call: TRBV9; cdr3_aa: CASSPNEGTGNTIYF
j_call: TRBJ2-3; v_call: TRBV6-6; cdr3_aa: CASSPIPGQGKRRHTQYF
j_call: TRBJ1-2; v_call: TRBV11-2; cdr3_aa: CASSPSPDRTNYGYTF
j_call: TRBJ1-1; v_call: TRBV12-3/TRBV12-4; cdr3_aa: CASSSIGSNEAFF
j_call: TRBJ1-2; v_call: TRBV5-1; cdr3_aa: CASSFEQPDGYTF
j_call: TRBJ1-1; v_call: TRBV7-2; cdr3_aa: CASSLVGMNTEAFF
j_call: TRBJ1-1; v_call: TRBV5-1; cdr3_aa: CASSFGADSTEAFF
j_call: TRBJ2-1; v_call: TRBV4-2; cdr3_aa: CASSQGRGGTRNEQFF
j_call: TRBJ2-3; v_call: TRBV5-4; cdr3_aa: CASSSSGGVGDTQYF
j_call: TRBJ1-1; v_call: TRBV7-9; cdr3_aa: CASRQRTEAFF
j_call: TRBJ2-3; v_call: TRBV20-1; cdr3_aa: CSAPRTDTQYF
j_call: TRBJ2-7; v_call: TRBV13; cdr3_aa: CASSPNLGLAGYEQYF
j_call: TRBJ1-5; v_call: TRBV7-2; cdr3_aa: CASSETGESRQPQHF
j_call: TRBJ2-5; v_call: TRBV6-6; cdr3_aa: CASARGGTGGQETQYF
j_call: TRBJ1-1; v_call: TRBV29-1; cdr3_aa: CSVEGVTGIHTEAFF
j_call: TRBJ2-3; v_call: TRBV6-7; cdr3_aa: CASSYSNPGSVTDTQYF
j_call: TRBJ2-7; v_call: TRBV6-6; cdr3_aa: CASSIDRSSYEQYF
j_call: TRBJ2-3; v_call: TRBV7-2; cdr3_aa: CASSLSSGGTDTQYF